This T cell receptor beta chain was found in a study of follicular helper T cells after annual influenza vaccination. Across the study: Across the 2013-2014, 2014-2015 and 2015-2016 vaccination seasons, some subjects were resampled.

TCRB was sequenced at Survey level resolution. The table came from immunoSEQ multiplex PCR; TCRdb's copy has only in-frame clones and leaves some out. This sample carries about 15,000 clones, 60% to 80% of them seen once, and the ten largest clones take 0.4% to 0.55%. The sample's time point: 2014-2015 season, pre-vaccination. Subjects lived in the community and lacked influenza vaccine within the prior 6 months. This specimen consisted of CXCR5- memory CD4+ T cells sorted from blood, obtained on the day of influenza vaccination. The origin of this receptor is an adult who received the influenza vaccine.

CDR3 DNA: TGTGCCATCAGTGAGTCGGGCGGGGGACTTTGGGGCTACACCTTC. It codes for CAISESGGGLWGYTF. The chain recombines TRBV10-3 with TRBJ1-2; tentatively, D is TRBD1 (5 bases). V was clipped by 0 bases and J by 8 bases, with 16 bases between them. This CDR3 is 15 amino acids long. CDR1 and CDR2 from the germline V gene are ENHRY and SYGVKD.